This is a list of T cell receptor beta chains from one sample in a study of OX40 agonist ivuxolimab in advanced cancers. The table came from immunoSEQ multiplex PCR; TCRdb's copy has only in-frame clones and leaves some out. The data show around 64,000 clones, around 87% seen once. The sequenced sample was CD4+ or CD8+ T cells sorted from blood, obtained in a trial of the OX40 agonist ivuxolimab. The receptors derive from an adult with an advanced solid tumor such as melanoma, head and neck, liver or kidney cancer. Each CDR3 is given with its conserved first and last residue. D genes are given only for firm matches. A clone size is listed for some rows: how often the clone was seen (once, few, many), or a class if it is expanded.

abundance,v_gene,d_gene,j_gene,CDR3aa,CDR3nt
NA,TRBV30,NA,TRBJ1-1,CAWKRFTEAFF,TGTGCCTGGAAGAGGTTCACTGAAGCTTTCTTT
NA,TRBV2,NA,TRBJ1-2,CASTNRDGIGGYTF,TGTGCCAGCACAAACCGGGACGGGATCGGTGGCTACACCTTC
NA,TRBV25-1,TRBD1,TRBJ1-6,CASPDRRPGSPLHF,TGTGCTTCACCGGACAGGCGCCCTGGTTCACCCCTCCACTTT
NA,TRBV9,NA,TRBJ2-2,CASSSRAEYTGELFF,TGTGCCAGCAGCTCCCGCGCGGAGTACACCGGGGAGCTGTTTTTT
NA,TRBV15,NA,TRBJ1-2,CATSRDRAFRDGYTF,TGTGCCACCAGCAGAGATAGGGCCTTCCGGGATGGCTACACCTTC
NA,TRBV25-1,TRBD2,TRBJ2-7,CASSLAGGYEQYF,TGTGCCAGCAGTTTAGCGGGAGGCTACGAGCAGTACTTC
once,TRBV18,TRBD1,TRBJ1-4,CASSPGTGATNEKLFF,TGTGCCAGCTCACCAGGGACAGGTGCAACTAATGAAAAACTGTTTTTT
NA,TRBV19,NA,TRBJ1-5,CASSIVSGNGQPQHF,TGTGCCAGTAGTATAGTTTCGGGGAATGGTCAGCCCCAGCATTTT
NA,TRBV27,NA,TRBJ2-6,CASSFEVDSGANVLTF,TGTGCCAGCAGTTTTGAGGTAGACTCTGGGGCCAACGTCCTGACTTTC
NA,TRBV19,NA,TRBJ1-4,CASRPFWDRSTNEKLFF,TGTGCCAGTAGGCCATTCTGGGACCGTTCAACTAATGAAAAACTGTTTTTT
NA,TRBV6-5,TRBD1,TRBJ1-2,CASKPDRANYGYTF,TGTGCCAGCAAGCCCGACAGGGCCAACTATGGCTACACCTTC
NA,TRBV14,TRBD1,TRBJ1-2,CASSQGDSYNYGYTF,TGTGCCAGCAGCCAAGGGGACAGCTATAACTATGGCTACACCTTC